The entry that follows covers one T cell receptor beta chain sequence. What it binds is not known. The PCR used 60 Vbeta and 13 Jbeta primers. Clones were read by immunoSEQ multiplex PCR, and TCRdb kept only the in-frame ones, dropping some. This sample has over 110,000 clones, with 82% found just once. The sample comes from a study of cytomegalovirus exposure and HLA in healthy donors. General study results and limits: CMV antigen specificity was confirmed in vitro for a few CMV-associated chains. It was 164 TCR beta chains that were listed as cytomegalovirus-associated.

V was clipped by 6 bases and J by 2 bases; unmatched bases: 5. CDR1 is SGHTA, CDR2 FQGNSA, per germline. The CDR3 has 15 residues. The sample consisted of PBMCs. This chain connects TRBV7-2 to TRBJ2-2; 8 bases line up with TRBD1. This clonotype was sampled from a male donor in good health and CMV-seronegative. The CDR3 reads CASRKTGVNTGELFF. CDR3 DNA sequence: TGTGCCAGCAGGAAGACAGGGGTCAACACCGGGGAGCTGTTTTTT.